This T cell receptor (beta chain) appears in the sequencing data of a study of blood T cell repertoires in COVID-19. Whole-study context: Material from acute and convalescent COVID-19 was sourced from the United States, Italy and Spain. PBMCs, B-cell-depleted T cells, or T cells were the source of the cDNA or gDNA that made up the material.

This study enrolled people aged about 18 to 100 from 20 to 25 US geographic areas. Cohort 3 donors were reported recovered after two negative PCRs, clearance, or symptom resolution. This CDR3 contains 14 residues. Trimming at V came to 4 bases and at J to 5 bases, leaving 1 base not matched to a gene. CDR1 and CDR2 from the germline V gene are SGHTA and FQGTGA. The assay was immunoSEQ multiplex PCR, and TCRdb's table has in-frame clones only and misses some. The sample carries about 380,000 clones, approximately 90% recorded once. The clonotype was recovered from a woman aged 18-29 years who had recovered from COVID-19. The specimen was PBMCs or T cells enriched from blood (not recorded which). This chain connects TRBV7-3 to TRBJ2-3; the match to TRBD2 covers 12 bases. The chain's CDR3 is CASSWGLAGDTQYF. CDR3 bases: TGTGCCAGCAGCTGGGGACTAGCGGGAGATACGCAGTATTTT.